A selection of T cell receptor beta chains follows, all from one sample in a study of T-cell reconstitution after alpha-beta-depleted transplantation in children. In TCRdb, the PCR reads were re-called with MiXCR into one record per CDR3 protein. The table lists around 300,000 distinct CDR3 sequences, around a tenth of them singletons, with around a quarter in the top ten. The sequenced sample was peripheral blood, obtained 180 days after TCRalphabeta/CD19-depleted stem cell transplant. These receptors all stem from a male patient under 10 years old who had a stem cell transplant for chronic granulomatous disease, so the T cells may come from the graft donor. Both conserved end residues are part of each CDR3. A D gene is named only where the DNA matches it firmly. Size values are once, few and many counts, or a class for expanded clones, and some rows have none.

TRBV28,TRBJ1-5,many,-,TGTGCCAGCAGTTTATCTCCAGGGGAGACGAGGCAGCCCCAGCATTTT,CASSLSPGETRQPQHF
TRBV12-3/TRBV12-4,TRBJ2-1,many,-,TGTGCCAGCAGTTTACAAGGGTCCTACAATGAGCAGTTCTTC,CASSLQGSYNEQFF
TRBV3-1,TRBJ2-3,many,-,TGTGCCAGCAGCCAGGACGGGACGGTTAGCACAGATACGCAGTATTTT,CASSQDGTVSTDTQYF
TRBV20-1,TRBJ2-7,many,TRBD2,TGCAGTGCTAGATCTAGCGGGAGGGACTACGAGCAGTACTTC,CSARSSGRDYEQYF
TRBV6-1,TRBJ1-3,many,-,TGTGCCAGCAGTGCTTTATCCTTTGGGGCTGGAAACACCATATATTTT,CASSALSFGAGNTIYF
TRBV12-3/TRBV12-4,TRBJ2-2,many,TRBD1,TGTGCCAGCAGTTTAACAGGGGCCGGGGAGCTGTTTTTT,CASSLTGAGELFF
TRBV18,TRBJ2-3,-,-,TGTGCCAGCTCACCATGGTCAGGGAGCACAGATACGCAGTATTTT,CASSPWSGSTDTQYF
TRBV20-1,TRBJ1-6,many,-,TGCAGTGCAACGATTATAGGGAGCTCCTATAATTCACCCCTCCACTTT,CSATIIGSSYNSPLHF
TRBV12-3/TRBV12-4,TRBJ1-2,many,-,TGTGCCAGCAGTCGCGACCGACTAAACTATGGCTACACCTTC,CASSRDRLNYGYTF
TRBV20-1,TRBJ2-2,-,TRBD2,TGCGGTGCTAGGACCGGGACTAGCGGTTTATTAACCGGGGAGCTGTTTTTT,CGARTGTSGLLTGELFF
TRBV7-3,TRBJ2-2,many,-,TGTGCCAGCAGCTTAACGCCGCGATTGAACACCGGGGAGCTGTTTTTT,CASSLTPRLNTGELFF
TRBV11-2,TRBJ2-2,many,-,TGTGCCAGTCAGGGGTATAACACCGGGGAGCTGTTTTTT,CASQGYNTGELFF
TRBV23-1,TRBJ1-5,many,-,TGCGCCAGCAGTCAATCGGTTAGGCCCCAGCATTTT,CASSQSVRPQHF
TRBV7-8,TRBJ2-1,many,TRBD2,TGTGCCAGCAGCCCATCCCCCGGGGGGTACAATGAGCAGTTCTTC,CASSPSPGGYNEQFF
TRBV19,TRBJ2-1,-,TRBD2,TGTGCCAGTAGATCAATGACTAGCGGAGTTTACAATGAGCAGTTCTTC,CASRSMTSGVYNEQFF
TRBV3-1,TRBJ2-4,many,TRBD2,TGTGCCAGCAGCCGGATGACTAGCGTTAACATTCAGTACTTC,CASSRMTSVNIQYF
TRBV7-8,TRBJ1-5,-,TRBD1,TGTGCCAGCAGCCCAGGACAGGGGAATAGCAATCAGCCCCAGCATTTT,CASSPGQGNSNQPQHF
TRBV9,TRBJ2-7,many,-,TGTGCCAGCAGCGTCGCACAGGGTAGTGAGCAGTACTTC,CASSVAQGSEQYF
TRBV5-1,TRBJ1-2,many,TRBD1,TGCGCCAGCAGCTTTGGGACAGCCCCCCTTCTATATGGCTACACCTTC,CASSFGTAPLLYGYTF
TRBV6-5,TRBJ2-4,many,TRBD1,TGTGCCAGCAGTTACCGTCGGACAGGGGGTACCAAAAACATTCAGTACTTC,CASSYRRTGGTKNIQYF
TRBV29-1,TRBJ2-1,many,-,TGCAGCGTTTCGTGGGGAGTGGATGAGCAGTTCTTC,CSVSWGVDEQFF
TRBV5-6,TRBJ2-1,many,-,TGTGCCAGCGAGTTCCACAATGAGCAGTTCTTC,CASEFHNEQFF
TRBV18,TRBJ2-7,few,-,TGTGCCAGCTCACCACCGGGAACGAGAAACGAGCAGTACTTC,CASSPPGTRNEQYF
TRBV7-9,TRBJ2-1,many,-,TGTGCCAGCAGCACTCGCAGGGGTTCTGGCAATGAGCAGTTCTTC,CASSTRRGSGNEQFF
TRBV12-3/TRBV12-4,TRBJ2-7,many,-,TGTGCCAGCAGATCAGACACCCCTTCCTACGAGCAGTACTTC,CASRSDTPSYEQYF
TRBV29-1,TRBJ2-1,many,-,TGCAGCGTCGAGAGAAGCTCCTACAATGAGCAGTTCTTC,CSVERSSYNEQFF
TRBV6-5,TRBJ2-3,few,-,TGTGCCAGCAGTTACTCGAACGGGGCAGATACGCAGTATTTT,CASSYSNGADTQYF
TRBV25-1,TRBJ1-1,few,-,TGTGCCAGCAGTGAATCCGGGACCCACACTGAAGCTTTCTTT,CASSESGTHTEAFF
TRBV7-3,TRBJ2-1,many,-,TGTGCCAGCAGCATCACGGGGGATGAGCAGTTCTTC,CASSITGDEQFF
TRBV5-1,TRBJ2-1,many,TRBD2,TGCGCCAGCAGAAGAGCGGGGGACTCCTACAATGAGCAGTTCTTC,CASRRAGDSYNEQFF
TRBV15,TRBJ2-1,many,TRBD2,TGTGCCACCAGCAGAGACGCGCCGGGAGGGTCCTACAATGAGCAGTTCTTC,CATSRDAPGGSYNEQFF
TRBV7-3,TRBJ1-1,many,-,TGTGCCAGCATCGCGGTTGCGAACACTGAAGCTTTCTTT,CASIAVANTEAFF
TRBV4-2,TRBJ1-3,many,-,TGTGCCAGCACCGGGTTAGACACCATATATTTT,CASTGLDTIYF
TRBV21-1,TRBJ2-7,many,-,TGTGCCAGCAGCAAAGTCGGGAGGGACAGGGAAAGCTCCTACGAGCAGTACTTC,CASSKVGRDRESSYEQYF
TRBV9,TRBJ2-3,many,-,TGTGCCAGCAGCGTAGCGGGAACCACAGATACGCAGTATTTT,CASSVAGTTDTQYF
TRBV25-1,TRBJ2-7,many,TRBD1,TGTGCCAGCAGTGCCCCGACAGGGGGCCGCGAGCAGTACTTC,CASSAPTGGREQYF
TRBV18,TRBJ1-1,many,-,TGTGCCAGCTCAACGGGACAGAACACTGAAGCTTTCTTT,CASSTGQNTEAFF
TRBV20-1,TRBJ2-5,many,TRBD2,TGCAGTGCTAGATCGTTGAGCGGGGGGGCCCAAGAGACCCAGTACTTC,CSARSLSGGAQETQYF
TRBV7-9,TRBJ2-7,many,-,TGTGCCAGCAGCTTAAGGGTCGACAACTTCTCCTACGAGCAGTACTTC,CASSLRVDNFSYEQYF
TRBV20-1,TRBJ2-1,many,-,TGCAGTGCTATCATTGATCATGAGCAGTTCTTC,CSAIIDHEQFF
TRBV20-1,TRBJ1-2,many,TRBD1,TGCAGTGCTAGGGACAGGGTGTCGAACTATGGCTACACCTTC,CSARDRVSNYGYTF
TRBV28,TRBJ2-7,many,TRBD2,TGTGCCACCAAAACTAGCGGGAGCACCTACGAGCAGTACTTC,CATKTSGSTYEQYF
TRBV7-2,TRBJ2-7,many,TRBD2,TGTGCCAGCAGTCCGACTAGCGGGGGGGCTTACGAGCAGTACTTC,CASSPTSGGAYEQYF
TRBV20-1,TRBJ2-5,many,-,TGCAGTGCTCGTACGGCGGCCCAGTACTTC,CSARTAAQYF